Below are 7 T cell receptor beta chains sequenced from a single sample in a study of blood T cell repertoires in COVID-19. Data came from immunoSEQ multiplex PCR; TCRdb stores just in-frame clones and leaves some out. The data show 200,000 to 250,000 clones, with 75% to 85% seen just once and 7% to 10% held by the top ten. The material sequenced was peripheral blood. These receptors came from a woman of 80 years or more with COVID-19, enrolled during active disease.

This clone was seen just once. The CDR3 sequence: CASSPGEATDTQYF. CDR3 in DNA: TGTGCCAGCAGCCCCGGGGAGGCCACAGATACGCAGTATTTT. The rearrangement links TRBV7-3 to TRBJ2-3; TRBD2 might be the D (6 bases). This CDR3 comprises 14 residues. Germline V gene data show CDR1 as SGHTA and CDR2 as FQGTGA. Trimming removed 5 bases from V and 2 bases from J, with 11 bases in between.

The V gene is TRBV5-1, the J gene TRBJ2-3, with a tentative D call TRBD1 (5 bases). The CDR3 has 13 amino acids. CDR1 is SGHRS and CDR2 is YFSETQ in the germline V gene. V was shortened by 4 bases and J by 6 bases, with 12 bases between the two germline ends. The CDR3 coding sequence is TGCGCCAGCAGCGAGCAGGGTTCCGATACGCAGTATTTT. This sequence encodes CASSEQGSDTQYF.

CDR3 bases: TGTGCCAGCAGCGCCGGGACTAGCGGGATCGCAGATACGCAGTATTTT. It specifies CASSAGTSGIADTQYF. The gene calls are TRBV11-3 and TRBJ2-3; 13 bases agree with TRBD2. This CDR3 is built from 16 residues. From germline, CDR1 is SGHNT and CDR2 YENEEA. V lost 5 bases, J lost 4 bases, and 6 bases stayed unmatched.

The CDR3 DNA reads TGCGCCAGCAGCTTGGGGGCAGGAGAGACCCAGTACTTC. This translates into CASSLGAGETQYF. The rearrangement uses TRBV5-1 and TRBJ2-5; no definite D call. The V gene lost 0 bases and the J gene lost 4 bases, with 7 bases spanning the gap. Germline V CDR1 and CDR2: SGHRS, YFSETQ. This CDR3 comprises 13 residues.

Here the CDR3 reads CASSQFLATPGELFF. DNA for the CDR3: TGTGCCAGCAGCCAATTTCTAGCGACGCCCGGGGAGCTGTTTTTT. The chain carries TRBV3-1 (or the pseudogene TRBV3-2) and TRBJ2-2, with D tentatively TRBD2 (6 bases). Germline loops: CDR1 LGHDT, CDR2 YNNKEL (reference sequence). This CDR3 has 15 residues. V gave up 2 bases and J gave up 6 bases, with 13 bases separating them.

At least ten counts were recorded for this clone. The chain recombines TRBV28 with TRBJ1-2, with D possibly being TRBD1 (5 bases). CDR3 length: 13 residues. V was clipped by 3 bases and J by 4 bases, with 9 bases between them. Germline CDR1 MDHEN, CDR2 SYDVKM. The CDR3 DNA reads TGTGCCAGCAGTTTGGGCAGGGTCTATGGCTACACCTTC. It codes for CASSLGRVYGYTF.

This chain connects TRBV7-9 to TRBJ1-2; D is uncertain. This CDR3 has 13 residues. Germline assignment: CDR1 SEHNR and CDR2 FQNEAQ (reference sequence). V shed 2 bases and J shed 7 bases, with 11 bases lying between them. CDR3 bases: TGTGCCAGCAGCTTACGAGGAGTAAGTGGCTACACCTTC. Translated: CASSLRGVSGYTF. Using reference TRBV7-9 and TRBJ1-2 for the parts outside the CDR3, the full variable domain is DTGVSQNPRHKITKRGQNVTFRCDPISEHNRLYWYRQTLGQGPEFLTYFQNEAQLEKSRLLSDRFSAERPKGSFSTLEIQRTEQGDSAMYLCASSLRGVSGYTFGSGTRLTVV.